This passage covers 6 T cell receptor beta chains from one sample sequenced in a study of identifying expanded T cells in peripheral blood. Assay used: immunoSEQ multiplex PCR; TCRdb lists only in-frame clones, some missing. This repertoire shows approximately 85,000 clones, just under 85% found once; its top ten account for about 18%. Sequencing was performed on blood. All receptors come from a person between 18 and 70 years old in good health.

J is TRBJ2-7 and V is TRBV9, with no clear D. V dropped 4 bases and J dropped 2 bases, with 13 bases sitting between them. This CDR3 region has 14 residues. Germline loops: CDR1 SGDLS, CDR2 YYNGEE. This CDR3 reads CASSLGSAPYEQYF. CDR3 DNA: TGTGCCAGCAGCCTAGGCAGTGCGCCCTACGAGCAGTACTTC.

V and J are TRBV5-5 and TRBJ2-1, with 7 positions matching TRBD1. V gave up 3 bases and J gave up 4 bases; unmatched junction bases: 4. This CDR3 has 14 amino acids. Germline CDR1 SGHKS, CDR2 YYEKEE (reference sequence). CDR3 nucleotides: TGTGCCAGCAGCTCGACAGGGAAGTACAATGAGCAGTTCTTC. It codes for CASSSTGKYNEQFF.

The chain employs TRBV2 and TRBJ1-3; 10 bases map to TRBD1. This CDR3 is built from 14 residues. The germline V gene has CDR1 SNHLY and CDR2 FYNNEI. Germline trimming cut 6 bases from V and 9 bases from J; bases unmatched to any gene: 8. Written as DNA, the CDR3 is TGTGCCAGCAGAGGGACAGGGGCGAGTGGCACCATATATTTT. Translated, it gives CASRGTGASGTIYF.

The CDR3 sequence is CASSVWDGQDYEQYF. As DNA, the CDR3 is TGTGCCAGCAGCGTGTGGGATGGACAAGACTACGAGCAGTACTTC. The V call is TRBV9, the J call TRBJ2-7; D is perhaps TRBD1 (5 bases). The CDR3 runs to 15 residues. Germline V lookup: CDR1 SGDLS, CDR2 YYNGEE. V was pared by 2 bases and J by 3 bases, with 15 bases between.

In its sample, this clone was seen once. The chain joins TRBV9 to TRBJ2-3, with D possibly matching TRBD1 (5 bases). The CDR3 runs to 14 residues. V was trimmed by 3 bases and J by 2 bases, leaving 10 bases between them. CDR1 is SGDLS and CDR2 is YYNGEE in the germline V gene. The CDR3 nucleotides are TGTGCCAGCAGCGCGGACAAGTACACAGATACGCAGTATTTT. Amino acids: CASSADKYTDTQYF.

This clone was recorded once. This sequence joins TRBV11-3 and TRBJ2-1; possible D gene TRBD2, 6 bases. CDR1 SGHNT and CDR2 YENEEA come from the germline V gene. V dropped 5 bases and J dropped 5 bases, with 13 bases sitting between them. The CDR3 spans 14 residues. The CDR3 DNA is TGTGCCAGCAGCCCCCTGGGAGGAAACAATGAGCAGTTCTTC. Protein product: CASSPLGGNNEQFF. Supplemented by reference TRBV11-3 and TRBJ2-1, the full variable domain reads EAGVVQSPRYKIIEKKQPVAFWCNPISGHNTLYWYLQNLGQGPELLIRYENEEAVDDSQLPKDRFSAERLKGVDSTLKIQPAELGDSAVYLCASSPLGGNNEQFFGPGTRLTVL.